Below, 26 T cell receptor beta chains from the same sample are listed, as sequenced in a study of T cell repertoires in cytomegalovirus infection. In TCRdb, the reads were re-called with MiXCR into one record per CDR3 protein. The table has some 680,000 distinct CDR3 sequences, about a third seen once. Sequenced sample: PBMCs. These receptors were taken from a human donor in good health (CMV status not recorded). Some clones in this sample may be carry-over from other donors' samples.

Details on this clonotype: Likely a read error: the CDR3 ends without its conserved phenylalanine or tryptophan. The chain couples TRBV7-2 to TRBJ2-7; 11 nucleotides agree with TRBD2. Germline assignment: CDR1 SGHTA and CDR2 FQGNSA. After removal of 3 bases from V and 6 bases from J, the junction contained 7 bases not matched to a gene. CDR3 length: 15 amino acids. The CDR3 sequence: CASSFGVAGGREQYL. The DNA for the CDR3 is TGTGCCAGCAGCTTTGGAGTAGCGGGAGGGCGCGAGCAGTACTTA.

About this clonotype itself: The junction does not match germline at one end; this may be a read error. This chain joins TRBV28 and TRBJ2-5; 8 bases fit TRBD2. Germline CDR1 reads MDHEN; CDR2 reads SYDVKM. The CDR3 covers 16 residues. CDR3 loop: CASSISSGVAYETKYF. Here the CDR3 DNA reads TGTGCAAGCAGCATCAGTAGCGGGGTGGCCTATGAGACCAAGTACTTC.

The V call is TRBV7-9, the J call TRBJ2-7; a possible D gene is TRBD1 (6 bases). Germline loops: CDR1 SEHNR, CDR2 FQNEAQ (reference sequence). This CDR3 region has 15 residues. V gave up 5 bases and J gave up 1 base, with 15 bases separating them. The CDR3 nucleotides are TGTGCCAGCAGCCCCGGGACACTGACTTCCTACGAGCAGTACTTC. This gives the protein CASSPGTLTSYEQYF.

The rearrangement joins TRBV6-1 to TRBJ2-2; D is possibly TRBD1 or TRBD2 (6 bases each). Trimming shortened V by 5 bases and J by 0 bases, and 10 bases separated the two germline ends. The CDR3 runs 15 residues. Germline loops: CDR1 MNHNS, CDR2 SASEGT. The CDR3 loop reads CASSTGASNTGELFF. Written as DNA, the CDR3 is TGTGCCAGCAGTACGGGGGCATCGAACACCGGGGAGCTGTTTTTT.

This chain joins TRBV12-3 or TRBV12-4 and TRBJ2-3; 7 bases are shared with TRBD1. The CDR3 has 17 residues. Trimming cost V 6 bases and J 4 bases; bases outside gene matches: 16. The CDR3 sequence: CASSPPKGQVVADTQYF. For the CDR3, the DNA is TGTGCCAGCAGCCCCCCAAAAGGACAGGTAGTTGCAGATACGCAGTATTTT.

The chain has TRBV19 and TRBJ1-4; D possibly corresponds to TRBD1 (6 bases). V lost 6 bases and J 4 bases, leaving 12 bases between the germline ends. Germline assignment: CDR1 LNHDA and CDR2 SQIVND (reference sequence). The CDR3 sequence is 14 residues long. The CDR3 loop is CASSRTVYNEKLFF. CDR3 nucleotides: TGTGCCAGTAGCCGGACAGTGTATAATGAAAAACTGTTTTTT.

The chain links TRBV2 to TRBJ1-5; D is uncertain. The CDR3 extends over 15 amino acids. The germline V and J ends were trimmed by 6 bases and 4 bases, with 16 bases remaining between them. Germline V gene sequence: CDR1 SNHLY, CDR2 FYNNEI. The CDR3 spells CASRSWSDTNQPQHF. In DNA, the CDR3 is TGTGCCAGCAGGAGTTGGTCAGATACTAATCAGCCCCAGCATTTT.

The chain uses TRBV9 and TRBJ2-1; D uncertain. The length of the CDR3 is 15 residues. Germline V gives CDR1 SGDLS, CDR2 YYNGEE. V lost 3 bases and J 0 bases, leaving 10 bases between the germline ends. The CDR3 loop is CASSGRRSSYNEQFF. As DNA, the CDR3 is TGTGCCAGCAGCGGCCGTCGGAGCTCCTACAATGAGCAGTTCTTC.

This clonotype was picked up one time. The V and J genes are TRBV6-1 and TRBJ2-1, with TRBD2 matching 8 bases. The trim removed 7 bases at V and 4 bases at J, leaving 15 bases unmatched. The CDR3 extends over 17 amino acids. The germline V gene has CDR1 MNHNS and CDR2 SASEGT. The CDR3 region has the DNA TGTGCCAGCACCTCAACGGGGGGGAGCGGAGCATACAATGAGCAGTTCTTC. It is translated as CASTSTGGSGAYNEQFF.

This clonotype was counted a single time. The chain employs TRBV4-1 and TRBJ1-4, with D perhaps TRBD1 (5 bases). Germline lookup yields CDR1 MGHRA and CDR2 YSYEKL. CDR3 length: 16 residues. Trimming took 0 bases from V and 8 from J, leaving 16 bases between them. CDR3 in amino acids: CASSQEWGPTGEKLFF. The CDR3 nucleotides read TGCGCCAGCAGCCAAGAGTGGGGCCCCACGGGGGAAAAACTGTTTTTT.

CDR3 coding DNA: TGTGCCAGCAGCCAGGGCTTGAGCACAGATACGCAGTATTTT. Residues: CASSQGLSTDTQYF. The chain employs TRBV14 and TRBJ2-3; no firm D call. The germline CDR1 and CDR2 sequences are SGHDN and FVKESK. This CDR3 has 14 residues. The germline V and J ends were trimmed by 3 bases and 0 bases, with 7 bases remaining between them.

This clonotype has more than one count but fewer than ten. The chain links TRBV12-3 or TRBV12-4 to TRBJ1-2; TRBD1 agrees at 10 bases. Germline trimming cut 6 bases from V and 0 bases from J; bases unmatched to any gene: 4. CDR3 length: 15 residues. In nucleotides, the CDR3 is TGTGCCAGCAGCACGGGACAGGGGACTAACTATGGCTACACCTTC. It codes for CASSTGQGTNYGYTF.

The chain joins TRBV7-8 to TRBJ1-1; no reliable D call. Between the trimmed V and J ends, which lost 5 bases and 1 base, there was a span of 8 bases. From germline, CDR1 is SGHVS and CDR2 FQNEAQ. This CDR3 has 13 amino acids. The CDR3 DNA reads TGTGCCAGCAGCCAAAGACAGAACACTGAAGCTTTCTTT. Protein product: CASSQRQNTEAFF.

This clonotype was found a few times. V and J are TRBV12-3 or TRBV12-4 and TRBJ1-1; perhaps TRBD1 as D (5 bases). The CDR3 runs 14 residues. V shed 4 bases and J shed 7 bases, with 16 bases lying between them. This CDR3 reads CASSSPPIRDEAFF. The CDR3 DNA follows: TGTGCCAGCAGTTCCCCCCCGATCAGGGATGAAGCTTTCTTT.

This chain joins TRBV19 and TRBJ2-7, with D hard to call. Trimming shortened V by 5 bases and J by 1 base, and 15 bases separated the two germline ends. The germline V gene has CDR1 LNHDA and CDR2 SQIVND (reference sequence). The CDR3 totals 15 residues. In DNA, the CDR3 is TGTGCCAGTAGTTTGGGCATCTTTGATTCCTACGAGCAGTACTTC. It translates to CASSLGIFDSYEQYF.

This clonotype was seen a few times. This rearrangement joins TRBV20-1 to TRBJ1-2; D remains ambiguous. V was trimmed by 1 base and J by 0 bases, leaving 15 bases between them. The CDR3 loop spans 16 amino acids. CDR1 and CDR2 (germline): DFQATT, SNEGSKA (reference sequence). CDR3 DNA: TGCAGTGCTAGAGCGTCTAAGGGTTGGGCTAACTATGGCTACACCTTC. Amino acid sequence: CSARASKGWANYGYTF.

This clonotype has a count of ten or more. The chain employs TRBV6-1 and TRBJ2-5, with 7 nucleotides matching TRBD2. The CDR3 is made up of 13 amino acids. V lost 7 bases, J lost 9 bases, and 11 bases stayed unmatched. The germline CDR1 and CDR2 sequences are MNHNS and SASEGT. The CDR3: CASKPRAGRAQYF. The CDR3 DNA is TGTGCCAGCAAACCCCGGGCAGGGAGGGCCCAGTACTTC.

V usage is TRBV12-3 or TRBV12-4 and J usage is TRBJ1-2; D perhaps matches TRBD1 (6 bases). The CDR3 has 13 amino acids. Trimming cost V 9 bases and J 6 bases, with 17 bases left between them. The CDR3: CARIATWTDGYTF. DNA of the CDR3: TGTGCCAGAATTGCCACTTGGACAGATGGCTACACCTTC.

This chain links TRBV27 with TRBJ2-2; D call uncertain. Deletions cut 5 bases from V and 3 bases from J, with 10 bases between. CDR1 and CDR2 (germline): MNHEY, SMNVEV (reference sequence). The CDR3 has 14 amino acids. The CDR3 loop reads CASSRRPDTGELFF. Written as DNA, the CDR3 is TGTGCCAGCAGTCGGCGGCCGGACACCGGGGAGCTGTTTTTT.

This sequence joins TRBV27 and TRBJ2-1; the D is unclear. CDR3 length: 11 amino acids. V lost 3 bases and J lost 10, with 7 bases in between. CDR1 is MNHEY, CDR2 SMNVEV, per germline (reference sequence). CDR3 sequence: CASSFKREQFF. Here the CDR3 DNA reads TGTGCCAGCAGTTTCAAAAGAGAGCAGTTCTTC.

This clonotype was picked up a small number of times. This rearrangement joins TRBV27 to TRBJ1-5; possibly TRBD1 for D (5 bases). V was pared by 6 bases and J by 7 bases, with 13 bases between. The CDR3 runs to 13 residues. CDR1 and CDR2 from the germline V gene are MNHEY and SMNVEV (reference sequence). The CDR3 sequence is CASSFREKQPQHF. CDR3 coding DNA: TGTGCCAGCAGCTTCAGGGAAAAACAGCCCCAGCATTTT.

This clonotype was seen a single time. The chain has TRBV7-6 and TRBJ2-7, with unresolved D. This CDR3 has 12 residues. The germline CDR1 and CDR2 sequences are SGHVS and FNYEAQ. The V gene lost 5 bases and the J gene lost 2 bases, with 7 bases spanning the gap. DNA for the CDR3: TGTGCCAGCAGCGAAAATACCTACGAGCAGTACTTC. This encodes CASSENTYEQYF.

This clonotype showed up just a few times. V usage is TRBV11-2 and J usage is TRBJ2-2; D is undetermined. Trimming took 6 bases from V and 0 from J, leaving 14 bases between them. CDR3 length: 16 residues. The germline gives CDR1 SGHAT, CDR2 FQNNGV. CDR3 residues: CASRRLRGPNTGELFF. In DNA form, the CDR3 reads TGTGCCAGCAGGAGACTGAGAGGCCCGAACACCGGGGAGCTGTTTTTT.

This chain uses TRBV24-1 with TRBJ1-1; the match to TRBD1 covers 7 bases. CDR3 size: 14 residues. Germline loops: CDR1 KGHDR, CDR2 SFDVKD. After removal of 7 bases from V and 2 bases from J, the junction contained 6 bases not matched to a gene. CDR3 sequence reads: CATRTGDSNTEAFF. CDR3 coding DNA: TGTGCCACCAGGACTGGGGACAGCAACACTGAAGCTTTCTTT.

This clonotype was seen at least ten times. The chain's CDR3 is CASSLLLGDYGYTF. CDR3 nucleotides: TGTGCCAGCAGCTTGTTATTGGGGGACTATGGCTACACCTTC. This rearrangement joins TRBV7-2 to TRBJ1-2; possibly TRBD1 for D (5 bases). This CDR3 region has 14 residues. Looked up from germline, CDR1 is SGHTA and CDR2 is FQGNSA. The V end was cut by 3 bases, the J end by 3 bases, with 11 bases between.

The chain is built from TRBV7-2 and TRBJ1-5, with TRBD1 matching 9 bases. J lost 4 bases, V lost 5 bases, and 6 bases had no gene match. This CDR3 contains 15 residues. Germline V lookup: CDR1 SGHTA, CDR2 FQGNSA. The CDR3 DNA is TGTGCCAGCAGCACCCGGACAGGGGAGAATCAGCCCCAGCATTTT. Translation: CASSTRTGENQPQHF.